Listed below are T cell receptor beta chains from one sample, sequenced in a study of regulatory T cells in long-lasting Graves disease. TCRdb itself ran the multiplex PCR reads through MiXCR, one entry per CDR3 protein. The sample has about 470,000 distinct CDR3 sequences, about 16% seen once. In addition, the sample was reused for a study of T cells in Graves' hyperthyroidism and ophthalmopathy.

The sample consisted of peripheral blood mononuclear cells (PBMCs), taken at new diagnosis, from a patient treated with antithyroid drugs. The receptors come from a woman aged 25 to 39 with Graves disease. The CDR3 runs from the conserved cysteine through the conserved F or W. D genes are given only for firm matches. For some rows the clone size is stated as once, few or many, or as a class when expanded; others skip it.

v_call	j_call	clone_size	d_call	cdr3_aa	cdr3_nt
TRBV12-3/TRBV12-4	TRBJ2-2	few	NA	CASRLMGQNTGELFF	TGTGCCAGCAGACTTATGGGACAGAACACCGGGGAGCTGTTTTTT
TRBV9	TRBJ2-1	few	TRBD2	CASSVAPGLAYNEQFF	TGTGCCAGCAGCGTAGCCCCGGGACTAGCCTACAATGAGCAGTTCTTC
TRBV12-3/TRBV12-4	TRBJ1-3	many	NA	CASSSGIPSGNTIYF	TGTGCCAGCAGTTCCGGGATACCCTCTGGAAACACCATATATTTT
TRBV5-1	TRBJ2-1	few	TRBD2	CASRITSDEQFF	TGCGCCAGCAGGATAACTAGCGACGAGCAGTTCTTC
TRBV5-1	TRBJ2-1	few	NA	CASSLGPNSYNEQFF	TGCGCCAGCAGCTTGGGCCCTAACTCCTACAATGAGCAGTTCTTC
TRBV4-1	TRBJ1-2	few	TRBD1	CASSQPNIGTGNGYTF	TGCGCCAGCAGCCAACCGAACATTGGGACAGGAAATGGCTACACCTTC
TRBV10-2	TRBJ2-1	NA	NA	CAIRDQNSYNEQFF	TGCGCCATACGGGACCAGAACTCCTATAATGAGCAGTTCTTC
TRBV6-5	TRBJ2-2	few	NA	CASSYSPGELFF	TGTGCCAGCAGTTACTCACCCGGGGAGCTGTTTTTT
TRBV28	TRBJ2-2	many	TRBD2	CASSLDPLAENTGELFF	TGTGCCAGCAGTTTAGACCCGCTAGCGGAGAACACCGGGGAGCTGTTTTTT
TRBV4-1	TRBJ1-2	NA	NA	CASSQDPGKGYTF	TGCGCCAGCAGCCAAGATCCAGGAAAAGGCTACACCTTC
TRBV3-1	TRBJ1-6	few	NA	CASSHLTTGTYNSPLHF	TGTGCCAGCAGTCATCTGACCACGGGAACCTATAATTCACCCCTCCACTTT
TRBV30	TRBJ1-2	many	NA	CAWSVPGGAGTF	TGTGCCTGGAGTGTACCCGGGGGCGCGGGAACCTTC
TRBV12-3/TRBV12-4	TRBJ1-2	many	NA	CASRPGTLINYGYTF	TGTGCCAGCAGACCTGGGACGCTAATTAACTATGGCTACACCTTC
TRBV3-1	TRBJ1-1	many	NA	CASSQHTEEGLNTEAFF	TGTGCCAGCAGCCAGCATACGGAAGAGGGACTGAACACTGAAGCTTTCTTT
TRBV7-9	TRBJ2-1	few	TRBD2	CASSGVSGRSNEQFF	TGTGCCAGCAGCGGGGTAAGCGGGAGAAGCAATGAGCAGTTCTTC
TRBV13	TRBJ2-7	many	NA	CASSSTGGYEQYF	TGTGCCAGCAGCTCGACCGGGGGCTACGAGCAGTACTTC
TRBV28	TRBJ1-1	many	NA	CASSFGGSMNTEAFF	TGTGCCAGCAGTTTTGGCGGAAGCATGAACACTGAAGCTTTCTTT
TRBV9	TRBJ2-7	few	NA	CASSVLAEPSYEQYF	TGTGCCAGCAGCGTGTTAGCGGAGCCGTCCTACGAGCAGTACTTC
TRBV30	TRBJ1-5	many	NA	CAWTKGSIFNQPQHF	TGTGCCTGGACTAAGGGGTCTATTTTCAATCAGCCCCAGCATTTT
TRBV20-1	TRBJ2-1	many	TRBD2	CSARDLGSGSSLYNEQFF	TGCAGTGCTAGAGATCTCGGTAGCGGGAGTTCCCTCTACAATGAGCAGTTCTTC
TRBV11-2	TRBJ1-3	many	NA	CASSFRQGWNTIYF	TGTGCCAGCAGCTTCCGTCAGGGGTGGAACACCATATATTTT
TRBV7-3	TRBJ2-3	many	TRBD1	CASSKQGAPTDTQYF	TGTGCCAGCAGCAAACAGGGGGCCCCCACAGATACGCAGTATTTT
TRBV7-2	TRBJ2-1	many	TRBD2	CASSWGGDNNEQFF	TGTGCCAGCAGCTGGGGGGGAGATAATAATGAGCAGTTCTTC
TRBV28	TRBJ2-5	NA	NA	CASSIGQTPETRYF	TGTGCCAGCAGTATCGGACAGACCCCGGAGACCCGGTACTTC